What follows describes a single TCR beta chain. Antigen specificity is unknown. Germline CDR1 is LGHNA and CDR2 is YSLEER. The CDR3 consists of 14 residues. V lost 3 bases, J lost 3 bases, and 4 bases stayed unmatched. Russia was home to the donors, healthy Caucasian individuals aged about 6 to 90. These data are taken from a study of blood T cells in healthy people across ages. Study findings and constraints: Among T cells, TCR beta diversity per million cells dropped roughly linearly as age rose. Higher diversity, along with more naive CD4+ cells, distinguished long-lived donors from aged donors.

The use of a sample-barcoded 5' primer and a J-beta primer mix characterized a second PCR of roughly 7 to 11 cycles. From the 5' RACE reads, TCRdb called clonotypes with MiXCR, one entry per CDR3 protein. The data hold some 1,800,000 distinct CDR3 sequences, with approximately 40% observed a single time. The sequenced sample was blood. The source is a human donor in good health. The rearrangement uses TRBV4-3 and TRBJ2-7; 8 bases agree with TRBD2. CDR3 sequence reads: CASSHRAGDYEQYF. CDR3 bases: TGCGCCAGCAGCCATAGAGCGGGGGACTACGAGCAGTACTTC.